Listed here are 23 T cell receptor beta chains from one sample, sequenced in a study of blood T cell repertoires in COVID-19. Sequencing used immunoSEQ multiplex PCR; TCRdb keeps in-frame clones, though not all of them. The repertoire includes 65,000 to 90,000 clones, roughly nine tenths of them detected once, and approximately 8% sits in the top ten. What was sequenced was peripheral blood. The source of these receptors is a man in his thirties or forties with acute or convalescent COVID-19.

There are a few counts of this clone. The rearrangement links TRBV6-4 to TRBJ1-6; D gene uncertain. Germline V CDR1 and CDR2: MRHNA, SNTAGT. The CDR3 spans 13 residues. Trimming removed 10 bases at V and 5 bases at J, with 12 bases between. This chain's CDR3 is CATTGLDNSPLHF. DNA for the CDR3: TGTGCCACTACCGGACTAGATAATTCACCCCTCCACTTT.

CDR3 sequence (DNA): TGCAGTGCTAGTGGACTAGCCGGAGAGCAGTTCTTC. It is translated as CSASGLAGEQFF. The rearrangement uses TRBV20-1 and TRBJ2-1, with 8 nucleotides matching TRBD2. The CDR3 loop spans 12 amino acids. With V trimmed by 3 bases and J by 10 bases, 5 bases remained unmatched. Per the germline V gene, CDR1 is DFQATT and CDR2 is SNEGSKA (reference sequence).

This chain's CDR3 is CACMGLGVFEQYF. DNA of the CDR3: TGTGCCTGTATGGGACTAGGTGTTTTCGAGCAGTACTTC. The genes are TRBV30 and TRBJ2-7; TRBD2 agrees at 8 bases. The CDR3 runs 13 residues. V shed 6 bases, J shed 6 bases, and the junction held 10 bases outside the gene matches. Per the germline V gene, CDR1 is GTSNPN and CDR2 is SVGIG (reference sequence).

The rearrangement uses TRBV15 and TRBJ2-3; TRBD1 might be the D (6 bases). V lost 5 bases to trimming and J lost 3 bases, with 9 bases between them. The germline V gene encodes CDR1 LNHNV and CDR2 YYDKDF (reference sequence). This CDR3 is 13 amino acids long. The CDR3 is CATSVTGTDTQYF. CDR3 bases: TGTGCCACCAGCGTAACAGGGACAGATACGCAGTATTTT.

The CDR3 sequence: CSVERQGNYGYTF. The CDR3 DNA sequence: TGCAGCGTTGAAAGGCAGGGGAACTATGGCTACACCTTC. J is TRBJ1-2 and V is TRBV29-1; D might be TRBD1 (6 bases). Germline lookup yields CDR1 SQVTM and CDR2 ANQGSEA. This CDR3 comprises 13 residues. V was shortened by 2 bases and J by 2 bases, with 9 bases between the two germline ends. Supplemented by reference TRBV29-1 and TRBJ1-2, the full variable domain reads SAVISQKPSRDICQRGTSLTIQCQVDSQVTMMFWYRQQPGQSLTLIATANQGSEATYESGFVIDKFPISRPNLTFSTLTVSNMSPEDSSIYLCSVERQGNYGYTFGSGTRLTVV.

This chain joins TRBV7-9 and TRBJ2-2; perhaps TRBD1 as D (6 bases). The length of the CDR3 is 15 residues. Germline V CDR1 and CDR2: SEHNR, FQNEAQ (reference sequence). Between the trimmed V and J ends, which lost 7 bases and 0 bases, there was a span of 12 bases. The CDR3 nucleotides are TGTGCCAGCACAAACAGGGCGGCGAACACCGGGGAGCTGTTTTTT. This codes for CASTNRAANTGELFF. The whole variable domain, filled in from reference TRBV7-9 and TRBJ2-2, reads DTGVSQNPRHKITKRGQNVTFRCDPISEHNRLYWYRQTLGQGPEFLTYFQNEAQLEKSRLLSDRFSAERPKGSFSTLEIQRTEQGDSAMYLCASTNRAANTGELFFGEGSRLTVL.

The chain's CDR3 is CASSLTENTGELFF. CDR3 coding DNA: TGTGCCAGCAGCCTGACTGAAAACACCGGGGAGCTGTTTTTT. V usage is TRBV5-8 and J usage is TRBJ2-2; no clear D. Trimming left V 4 bases short and J 2 bases short, with 9 bases between. The length of the CDR3 is 14 residues. Germline V gene lookup returns CDR1 SGHTS and CDR2 YDEGEE.

The rearrangement joins TRBV27 to TRBJ1-5; D might be TRBD1 (5 bases). CDR1 MNHEY and CDR2 SMNVEV come from the germline V gene (reference sequence). CDR3 length equals 15 residues. Trimming took off 0 bases at V and 6 bases at J, with 12 bases between the two ends. CDR3 amino acids: CASSLSGVAGQPQHF. The DNA of the CDR3 is TGTGCCAGCAGTTTATCGGGGGTAGCGGGTCAGCCCCAGCATTTT.

This sequence joins TRBV2 and TRBJ2-2; 12 nucleotides align to TRBD1. Trimming at V came to 4 bases and at J to 4 bases, leaving 13 bases not matched to a gene. The CDR3 is 19 amino acids. CDR1 SNHLY and CDR2 FYNNEI come from the germline V gene. DNA of the CDR3: TGTGCCAGCAGTGTTAGTTTGGGGACAGGGGGCTCGAGCACCGGGGAGCTGTTTTTT. The encoded protein is CASSVSLGTGGSSTGELFF.

This chain uses TRBV3-1 (or the pseudogene TRBV3-2) with TRBJ2-7; D unclear. The V end was cut by 3 bases, the J end by 6 bases, with 9 bases between. The CDR3 spans 12 residues. The V gene's germline CDR1 is LGHDT and CDR2 YNNKEL (reference sequence). The CDR3 sequence is CASSQTHLEQYF. CDR3 DNA: TGTGCCAGCAGCCAGACACATCTCGAGCAGTACTTC.

This sequence joins TRBV28 and TRBJ2-3; D is unclear. Per germline, CDR1 MDHEN and CDR2 SYDVKM. The CDR3 extends over 16 amino acids. With 2 bases removed from V and 0 bases from J, the gap between germline ends came to 12 bases. For the CDR3, the DNA is TGTGCCAGCAGTTTAATGGGCACTCCTAGCACAGATACGCAGTATTTT. This gives the protein CASSLMGTPSTDTQYF.

DNA for the CDR3: TGTGCCAGCAGCACCGGACCGGCTGGGGCTTACGAGCAGTACTTC. Protein: CASSTGPAGAYEQYF. The chain joins TRBV5-6 to TRBJ2-7, with D perhaps matching TRBD1 (5 bases). Trimming stripped 4 bases from V and 4 bases from J, with 18 bases between. The CDR3 covers 15 residues. CDR1 SGHDT and CDR2 YYEEEE come from the germline V gene.

In its sample, this clone was seen once. The rearrangement uses TRBV6-1 and TRBJ2-3; 7 nucleotides agree with TRBD2. With 2 bases clipped from V and 4 bases from J, the junction kept 3 bases outside the gene matches. CDR3 length equals 14 residues. CDR1 is MNHNS, CDR2 SASEGT, per germline. This chain's CDR3 is CASSEISGADTQYF. For the CDR3, the DNA is TGTGCCAGCAGTGAAATAAGCGGGGCAGATACGCAGTATTTT.

This chain uses TRBV4-3 with TRBJ2-7, with D possibly being TRBD2 (5 bases). Trimming pared 0 bases from V and 1 base from J, leaving 7 bases between. This CDR3 contains 14 residues. The germline V gene has CDR1 LGHNA and CDR2 YSLEER. The CDR3 spells CASSQEWRSYEQYF. CDR3 DNA sequence: TGCGCCAGCAGCCAAGAGTGGAGGTCCTACGAGCAGTACTTC.

The rearrangement uses TRBV11-2 and TRBJ2-7, with no clear D. Germline V gene lookup returns CDR1 SGHAT and CDR2 FQNNGV. The CDR3 is made up of 11 amino acids. Trimming shortened V by 7 bases and J by 6 bases, and 10 bases separated the two germline ends. The CDR3 bases are TGTGCCAGCATCGGTGGGCCCGAGCAGTACTTC. Protein sequence: CASIGGPEQYF.

The chain employs TRBV27 and TRBJ2-5; D gene uncertain. Between the trimmed V and J ends, which lost 6 bases and 2 bases, there was a span of 10 bases. CDR3 length: 13 residues. Germline V CDR1 and CDR2: MNHEY, SMNVEV (reference sequence). The CDR3 nucleotides read TGTGCCAGCAGCCAGACCAGGCAAGAGACCCAGTACTTC. Its translation: CASSQTRQETQYF.

This clone was found a few times. V gene TRBV6-4 combines with J gene TRBJ2-1, with 7 bases that match TRBD2. The ends lost 2 bases at V and 6 bases at J; junction bases unmatched: 7. This CDR3 contains 15 residues. From germline, CDR1 is MRHNA and CDR2 SNTAGT. The CDR3 DNA follows: TGTGCCAGCAGTGACGAAGCGGGACCCCCCAATGAGCAGTTCTTC. Its protein is CASSDEAGPPNEQFF.

This sequence joins TRBV6-5 and TRBJ2-1; D call uncertain. Germline V gene sequence: CDR1 MNHEY, CDR2 SVGAGI. V was pared by 6 bases and J by 8 bases, with 17 bases between. There are 14 residues in the CDR3. The CDR3 protein is CASSNPLVVDEQFF. CDR3 nucleotide sequence: TGTGCCAGCAGCAACCCCCTAGTGGTCGATGAGCAGTTCTTC.

J is TRBJ2-5 and V is TRBV2, with 8 bases fitting TRBD2. Germline V gene sequence: CDR1 SNHLY, CDR2 FYNNEI. J was trimmed by 3 bases and V by 11 bases; bases with no gene match: 8. The CDR3 length is 13 residues. CDR3 DNA: TGTGCCGGAGCTAAGCGGGAGAAAGAGACCCAGTACTTC. Encoded protein: CAGAKREKETQYF.

This CDR3 is CASSQAGTANEQFF. The CDR3 DNA reads TGTGCCAGCAGCCAGGCCGGGACTGCCAATGAGCAGTTCTTC. This chain links TRBV4-2 with TRBJ2-1; a possible D gene is TRBD2 (6 bases). Looked up from germline, CDR1 is LGHNA and CDR2 is YNFKEQ. The V and J ends lost 3 bases and 6 bases respectively, with 12 bases between them. The CDR3 consists of 14 residues.

The chain carries TRBV6-6 and TRBJ2-7, with D possibly being TRBD2 (5 bases). Between the trimmed V and J ends, which lost 6 bases and 3 bases, there was a span of 9 bases. The CDR3 has 12 amino acids. Germline V gives CDR1 MNHNY, CDR2 SVGAGI (reference sequence). For the CDR3, the DNA is TGTGCCAGCAGCCGGGCGGGCTACGAGCAGTACTTC. As protein: CASSRAGYEQYF.

V usage is TRBV10-3 and J usage is TRBJ2-1; D may be TRBD2 (6 bases). The ends were cut back, 10 bases at V and 9 bases at J, with 22 bases in the middle. Per the germline V gene, CDR1 is ENHRY and CDR2 is SYGVKD. CDR3 length equals 14 residues. DNA for the CDR3: TGTGCCACCCGACTCATGGACCTCGGGGGTGAGCAGTTCTTC. This encodes CATRLMDLGGEQFF.

This rearrangement joins TRBV7-8 to TRBJ2-3; TRBD1 matches 8 bases. This CDR3 has 17 residues. Unmatched junction bases numbered 14, after V lost 7 bases and J lost 2 bases. Germline V gene lookup returns CDR1 SGHVS and CDR2 FQNEAQ. This CDR3 is CASNFRQGALTTDTQYF. The DNA for the CDR3 is TGTGCCAGCAACTTTAGGCAGGGGGCCTTAACCACAGATACGCAGTATTTT.